The 22 T cell receptor beta chains listed next were all sequenced from one sample in a study of shared clonotypes between healthy human individuals. TCRdb's copy holds only in-frame clones and misses some; the assay was immunoSEQ multiplex PCR. The sample holds 110,000 or so clones, approximately 70% seen once. Sequencing was carried out using memory CD8+ T cells sorted from blood. Subset indicated: CD45RO+ cells pooled with CCR7-negative TemRA cells. These receptors were obtained from a woman aged 25-40 years in good health.

This chain connects TRBV27 to TRBJ1-1, with a tentative D call TRBD1 (6 bases). Trimming took 1 base from V and 3 from J, leaving 9 bases between them. CDR1 and CDR2 from the germline V gene are MNHEY and SMNVEV (reference sequence). The CDR3 consists of 14 residues. The CDR3 DNA reads as TGTGCCAGCAGTTTATTGGGGGCGGACACTGAAGCTTTCTTT. As protein: CASSLLGADTEAFF.

J is TRBJ2-7 and V is TRBV5-4; the D call may be TRBD1 or TRBD2 (5 bases each). The CDR3 spans 14 residues. Germline V gene data show CDR1 as SGHNT and CDR2 as YYREEE (reference sequence). V was pared by 4 bases and J by 4 bases, with 15 bases between. CDR3 sequence (DNA): TGTGCCAGCAGCGACTACCCGGGACCGTACGAGCAGTACTTC. Translating gives CASSDYPGPYEQYF. The full variable domain, its missing parts supplied by reference TRBV5-4 and TRBJ2-7, is ETGVTQSPTHLIKTRGQQVTLRCSSQSGHNTVSWYQQALGQGPQFIFQYYREEENGRGNFPPRFSGLQFPNYSSELNVNALELDDSALYLCASSDYPGPYEQYFGPGTRLTVT.

V is TRBV9 and J is TRBJ1-2, with D perhaps matching TRBD1 (5 bases). Germline V gene sequence: CDR1 SGDLS, CDR2 YYNGEE. This CDR3 has 13 amino acids. V was shortened by 0 bases and J by 8 bases, with 11 bases between the two germline ends. Written as DNA, the CDR3 is TGTGCCAGCAGCGTAGAACAGGCCCTAGGCTACACCTTC. Residues: CASSVEQALGYTF. Complete variable domain (other parts from reference TRBV9 and TRBJ1-2): DSGVTQTPKHLITATGQRVTLRCSPRSGDLSVYWYQQSLDQGLQFLIQYYNGEERAKGNILERFSAQQFPDLHSELNLSSLELGDSALYFCASSVEQALGYTFGSGTRLTVV.

Concerning this clone: Other DNA sequences from this sample encode an identical CDR3 as well. The chain has TRBV19 and TRBJ2-7; possibly TRBD2 for D (5 bases). V was pared by 1 base and J by 7 bases, with 11 bases between. Germline values: CDR1 LNHDA, CDR2 SQIVND (reference sequence). CDR3 size: 13 residues. The DNA for the CDR3 is TGTGCCAGTAGTATAGCACCCCGGGGAGAGCAGTACTTC. The encoded protein is CASSIAPRGEQYF. The full variable domain, with the rest looked up from reference TRBV19 and TRBJ2-7, is DGGITQSPKYLFRKEGQNVTLSCEQNLNHDAMYWYRQDPGQGLRLIYYSQIVNDFQKGDIAEGYSVSREKKESFPLTVTSAQKNPTAFYLCASSIAPRGEQYFGPGTRLTVT.

The chain combines TRBV11-2 with TRBJ2-5; D call uncertain. The assigned J gene may be wrong: the sequence end matches TRBJ2-7 better. The CDR3 runs 11 residues. Germline assignment: CDR1 SGHAT and CDR2 FQNNGV. This CDR3 reads CASSNSYEQYF. The CDR3 DNA sequence: TGTGCCAGCAGCAACTCCTACGAGCAGTACTTC.

The rearrangement links TRBV10-2 to TRBJ2-7; D could derive from TRBD1 or TRBD2 (6 bases each). Trimming removed 4 bases at V and 4 bases at J, with 17 bases between. The CDR3 runs to 15 residues. In germline, CDR1 is WSHSY, CDR2 SAAADI. The CDR3 reads CASSVDRTSLYEQYF. The CDR3, as DNA: TGCGCCAGCAGTGTGGACAGAACTAGCTTATACGAGCAGTACTTC.

The chain couples TRBV7-9 to TRBJ1-2, with 8 positions matching TRBD1. Germline V gives CDR1 SEHNR, CDR2 FQNEAQ (reference sequence). The length of the CDR3 is 14 residues. V gave up 5 bases and J gave up 4 bases; unmatched junction bases: 6. CDR3 nucleotides: TGTGCCAGCAGCCCAGGACAGGGAGGCTATGGCTACACCTTC. This gives the protein CASSPGQGGYGYTF. Full variable domain (rest looked up from reference TRBV7-9 and TRBJ1-2): DTGVSQNPRHKITKRGQNVTFRCDPISEHNRLYWYRQTLGQGPEFLTYFQNEAQLEKSRLLSDRFSAERPKGSFSTLEIQRTEQGDSAMYLCASSPGQGGYGYTFGSGTRLTVV.

The rearrangement joins TRBV7-6 to TRBJ2-7, with a possible D match to TRBD2 (5 bases). The germline CDR1 and CDR2 sequences are SGHVS and FNYEAQ. This CDR3 contains 17 residues. Trimming stripped 0 bases from V and 1 base from J, with 16 bases between. The chain's CDR3 is CASSLANGAEESYEQYF. CDR3 in DNA: TGTGCCAGCAGCTTAGCGAATGGCGCGGAGGAATCCTACGAGCAGTACTTC.

As DNA, the CDR3 is TGTGCCAGCGGGGGATCCCAAGGGCCTTATGCAACTAATGAAAAACTGTTTTTT. This encodes CASGGSQGPYATNEKLFF. The rearrangement uses TRBV2 and TRBJ1-4; tentative D call: TRBD1 (5 bases). Deletions cut 8 bases from V and 0 bases from J, with 22 bases between. The V gene's germline CDR1 is SNHLY and CDR2 FYNNEI. The CDR3 length is 18 residues. The whole variable domain, remainder taken from reference TRBV2 and TRBJ1-4, is EPEVTQTPSHQVTQMGQEVILRCVPISNHLYFYWYRQILGQKVEFLVSFYNNEISEKSEIFDDQFSVERPDGSNFTLKIRSTKLEDSAMYFCASGGSQGPYATNEKLFFGSGTQLSVL.

This clone was recorded at least ten times. The V call is TRBV5-1, the J call TRBJ1-1; D is possibly TRBD1 (6 bases). The CDR3 spans 13 residues. CDR1 and CDR2 (germline): SGHRS, YFSETQ. Trimming removed 1 base from V and 8 bases from J, with 12 bases in between. DNA for the CDR3: TGCGCCAGCAGCTTGCTAACTACAGGGGAAGCTTTCTTT. Translated: CASSLLTTGEAFF.

This chain uses TRBV5-4 with TRBJ2-7; D may correspond to TRBD1 or TRBD2 (5 bases each). The V end lost 0 bases, the J end lost 4 bases, and 20 bases lay between the germline ends. The V gene's germline CDR1 is SGHNT and CDR2 YYREEE (reference sequence). The CDR3 consists of 17 residues. The CDR3 nucleotides are TGTGCCAGCAGCTTGGACGGGGCTAGCCAGAAGGGTTACGAGCAGTACTTC. It encodes CASSLDGASQKGYEQYF.

The CDR3 loop is CASSLVGWDGPNTEAFF. CDR3 bases: TGTGCCAGCAGCTTAGTAGGTTGGGACGGACCGAACACTGAAGCTTTCTTT. The chain employs TRBV7-6 and TRBJ1-1; D might be TRBD1 (5 bases). Per the germline V gene, CDR1 is SGHVS and CDR2 is FNYEAQ. This CDR3 is built from 17 residues. With 1 base removed from V and 1 base from J, the gap between germline ends came to 16 bases.

The chain uses TRBV5-1 and TRBJ2-3, with 13 bases lining up with TRBD2. The CDR3 is 21 residues long. CDR1 is SGHRS, CDR2 YFSETQ, per germline. V gave up 4 bases and J gave up 1 base; unmatched junction bases: 18. The CDR3 DNA reads as TGCGCCAGCAGCGACTTTAAGGGGAGACTAGCGGGAGGAAGTGGCACAGATACGCAGTATTTT. It is translated as CASSDFKGRLAGGSGTDTQYF. The entire variable domain, with the rest obtained from reference TRBV5-1 and TRBJ2-3, is as follows: KAGVTQTPRYLIKTRGQQVTLSCSPISGHRSVSWYQQTPGQGLQFLFEYFSETQRNKGNFPGRFSGRQFSNSRSEMNVSTLELGDSALYLCASSDFKGRLAGGSGTDTQYFGPGTRLTVL.

Only a few counts were recorded for this clone. The chain employs TRBV15 and TRBJ2-2; the match to TRBD1 covers 8 bases. CDR3 length equals 17 residues. V lost 5 bases, J lost 4 bases, and 12 bases stayed unmatched. From germline, CDR1 is LNHNV and CDR2 YYDKDF (reference sequence). Here the CDR3 DNA reads TGTGCCACCAGCCGTTCCGTGACAGGGGACCCCACCGGGGAGCTGTTTTTT. Its protein product is CATSRSVTGDPTGELFF.

The rearrangement joins TRBV5-6 to TRBJ2-7; D may be TRBD2 (5 bases). This CDR3 contains 13 residues. The germline CDR1 and CDR2 sequences are SGHDT and YYEEEE. Trimming cost V 5 bases and J 7 bases, with 16 bases left between them. The CDR3 region is CASSSGLLGEQYF. As DNA, the CDR3 is TGTGCCAGCAGTTCCGGACTTCTCGGGGAGCAGTACTTC.

The chain has TRBV30 and TRBJ2-6, with D possibly matching TRBD1 (6 bases). Germline-derived CDR1 and CDR2 are GTSNPN and SVGIG (reference sequence). V lost 5 bases and J 0 bases, leaving 8 bases between the germline ends. The CDR3 consists of 14 residues. This chain's CDR3 is CAWEGDSGANVLTF. In DNA, the CDR3 is TGTGCCTGGGAGGGGGACTCTGGGGCCAACGTCCTGACTTTC.

This chain connects TRBV28 to TRBJ2-5; a possible D gene is TRBD2 (5 bases). Trimming pared 5 bases from V and 2 bases from J, leaving 15 bases between. CDR1 is MDHEN and CDR2 is SYDVKM in the germline V gene. CDR3 length: 15 residues. The CDR3 loop reads CASSPPGRTQETQYF. Written as DNA, the CDR3 is TGTGCCAGCAGTCCCCCCGGACGGACTCAAGAGACCCAGTACTTC.

This chain connects TRBV28 to TRBJ2-6; D is unclear. Trimming left V 6 bases short and J 4 bases short, with 13 bases between. Germline values: CDR1 MDHEN, CDR2 SYDVKM. The CDR3 totals 15 residues. CDR3 region: CASSLDRPGANVLTF. DNA of the CDR3: TGTGCCAGCAGCTTAGACCGCCCCGGGGCCAACGTCCTGACTTTC.

This clone has at least ten counts. The chain links TRBV6-6 to TRBJ2-7, with D tentatively TRBD2 (6 bases). CDR3 length: 15 amino acids. Trimming took off 1 base at V and 4 bases at J, with 14 bases between the two ends. Germline V gives CDR1 MNHNY, CDR2 SVGAGI (reference sequence). CDR3 residues: CASSYLGGEAYEQYF. The DNA for the CDR3 is TGTGCCAGCAGTTACTTGGGGGGAGAGGCTTACGAGCAGTACTTC.

This chain joins TRBV4-1 and TRBJ2-1; 7 positions match TRBD2. The germline V gene encodes CDR1 MGHRA and CDR2 YSYEKL. The CDR3 totals 15 residues. Unmatched junction bases numbered 1, after V lost 0 bases and J lost 2 bases. In DNA, the CDR3 is TGCGCCAGCAGCCAAGAAAGCGGGACCTACAATGAGCAGTTCTTC. Its protein product is CASSQESGTYNEQFF.

The chain couples TRBV11-2 to TRBJ1-5; the D is unclear. V was cut by 4 bases and J by 6 bases, with 10 bases left in between. The CDR3 runs 13 residues. The germline gives CDR1 SGHAT, CDR2 FQNNGV. The CDR3 region has the DNA TGTGCCAGCAGCTCACGTTTCGGTCAGCCCCAGCATTTT. Translation: CASSSRFGQPQHF.

The chain employs TRBV20-1 and TRBJ2-7, with no clear D. The CDR3 consists of 9 residues. V was pared by 6 bases and J by 11 bases, with 11 bases between. Germline V gives CDR1 DFQATT, CDR2 SNEGSKA (reference sequence). The DNA for the CDR3 is TGCAGTGCCGAACTGGGAAAGTACTTC. Its protein is CSAELGKYF.